Below, 27 T cell receptor beta chains from the same sample are listed, as sequenced in a study of cytomegalovirus exposure and HLA in healthy donors. Profiling relied on immunoSEQ multiplex PCR, and the TCRdb table lists in-frame clones only, not all of them. The sample holds roughly 64,000 clones; 95% are singletons and the top ten take less than 7%. The sample consisted of PBMCs. These receptors were collected from a woman younger than 30 in good health and CMV-seropositive.

This sequence joins TRBV5-1 and TRBJ2-1, with D possibly being TRBD1 (6 bases). Trimming removed 9 bases from V and 3 bases from J, with 16 bases in between. In germline, CDR1 is SGHRS, CDR2 YFSETQ. The CDR3 runs to 14 residues. The CDR3 sequence: CATTEGDYYNEQFF. The DNA for the CDR3 is TGCGCCACTACTGAGGGGGATTACTACAATGAGCAGTTCTTC.

This clone came up a few times. This chain uses TRBV5-6 with TRBJ1-2, with TRBD1 as a possible D gene (5 bases). Between the trimmed V and J ends, which lost 6 bases and 8 bases, there was a span of 14 bases. This CDR3 is built from 12 residues. Germline CDR1 is SGHDT and CDR2 is YYEEEE. CDR3 protein: CASTQGFDGYTF. Written as DNA, the CDR3 is TGTGCCAGCACCCAGGGATTCGACGGCTACACCTTC.

The chain has TRBV5-1 and TRBJ2-5; perhaps TRBD2 as D (6 bases). With 3 bases removed from V and 1 base from J, the gap between germline ends came to 10 bases. The germline V gene has CDR1 SGHRS and CDR2 YFSETQ. CDR3 length equals 14 residues. This CDR3 is CASSYGGSQETQYF. CDR3 DNA: TGCGCCAGCAGCTATGGGGGGAGCCAAGAGACCCAGTACTTC.

The V call is TRBV4-1, the J call TRBJ2-5; a weak D match, TRBD1 (5 bases). Germline V gene data show CDR1 as MGHRA and CDR2 as YSYEKL. The CDR3 is 14 amino acids. V dropped 0 bases and J dropped 4 bases, with 9 bases sitting between them. CDR3 in amino acids: CASSQDWQGETQYF. CDR3 coding DNA: TGCGCCAGCAGCCAAGACTGGCAGGGAGAGACCCAGTACTTC.

This chain joins TRBV28 and TRBJ2-1; TRBD1 matches at 9 bases. This CDR3 is 16 amino acids long. Trimming cost V 5 bases and J 0 bases; bases outside gene matches: 5. Germline CDR1 and CDR2: MDHEN and SYDVKM. The CDR3 region is CASSRTGASSYNEQFF. DNA for the CDR3: TGTGCCAGCAGTCGGACAGGGGCAAGCTCCTACAATGAGCAGTTCTTC.

This chain joins TRBV29-1 and TRBJ1-1; D gene uncertain. V dropped 2 bases and J dropped 3 bases, with 10 bases sitting between them. This CDR3 region has 13 residues. Germline lookup yields CDR1 SQVTM and CDR2 ANQGSEA. The CDR3 protein is CSVETPRDTEAFF. The CDR3, as DNA: TGCAGCGTTGAAACCCCGCGGGACACTGAAGCTTTCTTT.

The chain employs TRBV19 and TRBJ2-1, with a possible D match to TRBD2 (6 bases). V was pared by 3 bases and J by 3 bases, with 12 bases between. The CDR3 covers 15 residues. Germline CDR1 LNHDA, CDR2 SQIVND (reference sequence). The CDR3 DNA reads as TGTGCCAGTAGTATGACGGGAGTGGTCTACAATGAGCAGTTCTTC. Translation: CASSMTGVVYNEQFF.

The chain recombines TRBV2 with TRBJ2-1, with 10 bases fitting TRBD2. There are 14 residues in the CDR3. The junction had 9 bases not matched to a gene; V was cut back by 7 bases and J by 9 bases. Per the germline V gene, CDR1 is SNHLY and CDR2 is FYNNEI. The CDR3 DNA sequence: TGTGCCAGCACCAGGACTAGCGGTGATGGTGAGCAGTTCTTC. The encoded protein is CASTRTSGDGEQFF.

The rearrangement joins TRBV5-1 to TRBJ2-7; 7 nucleotides line up with TRBD1. The V gene end was trimmed by 4 bases and the J gene end by 5 bases; junction bases not matched to a gene: 6. Looked up from germline, CDR1 is SGHRS and CDR2 is YFSETQ. The CDR3 runs to 13 residues. The CDR3 here is CASSESQGNEQYF. In DNA, the CDR3 is TGCGCCAGCAGCGAGTCACAGGGGAACGAGCAGTACTTC.

The gene calls are TRBV2 and TRBJ2-1; 7 bases fit TRBD2. V dropped 2 bases and J dropped 16; count of bases not matched to a gene: 11. Germline V gene sequence: CDR1 SNHLY, CDR2 FYNNEI. The CDR3 totals 13 residues. In DNA form, the CDR3 reads TGTGCCAGCAGTGAACGTGAGAAAGGACTAGTATTCTTC. Translation gives CASSEREKGLVFF.

The V gene is TRBV7-3, the J gene TRBJ1-1; no clear D gene. This CDR3 contains 16 residues. CDR1 and CDR2 from the germline V gene are SGHTA and FQGTGA. V lost 7 bases and J 4 bases, leaving 22 bases between the germline ends. The CDR3 sequence: CASIKSDRYDSTEAFF. In DNA form, the CDR3 reads TGTGCCAGCATCAAATCTGATAGGTACGACTCCACTGAAGCTTTCTTT.

This clone was seen once. The CDR3 DNA follows: TGTGCCACCAGCAGAGATTCCGGGGGGGGAGAGACCCAGTACTTC. Translated, it gives CATSRDSGGGETQYF. The genes are TRBV15 and TRBJ2-5, with 8 positions matching TRBD2. Germline V lookup: CDR1 LNHNV, CDR2 YYDKDF (reference sequence). J was trimmed by 4 bases and V by 0 bases; bases with no gene match: 4. The CDR3 contains 15 residues.

This chain joins TRBV7-3 and TRBJ2-3, with D perhaps TRBD1 (5 bases). Trimming left V 2 bases short and J 2 bases short, with 8 bases between. The V gene's germline CDR1 is SGHTA and CDR2 FQGTGA. The CDR3 covers 14 residues. CDR3 protein: CASSLGHSTDTQYF. CDR3 DNA: TGTGCCAGCAGCTTAGGACATTCCACAGATACGCAGTATTTT.

The chain has TRBV28 and TRBJ2-6, with no clear D. Germline V gene data show CDR1 as MDHEN and CDR2 as SYDVKM. This CDR3 comprises 13 residues. V lost 7 bases and J 3 bases, leaving 7 bases between the germline ends. Written as DNA, the CDR3 is TGTGCCAGCACCGGAGATGGGGCCAACGTCCTGACTTTC. It is translated as CASTGDGANVLTF.

V and J are TRBV5-1 and TRBJ2-1; 8 bases fit TRBD2. This CDR3 comprises 19 residues. Trimming at V came to 3 bases and at J to 6 bases, leaving 20 bases not matched to a gene. Germline values: CDR1 SGHRS, CDR2 YFSETQ. CDR3 loop: CASSSGTSPRAGRRNEQFF. The CDR3 DNA sequence: TGCGCCAGCAGCTCCGGGACTAGTCCTCGTGCGGGCCGCCGCAATGAGCAGTTCTTC.

The rearrangement uses TRBV7-9 and TRBJ1-1; 7 bases are a match to TRBD1. Unmatched junction bases numbered 6, after V lost 4 bases and J lost 4 bases. The CDR3 covers 14 residues. The germline CDR1 and CDR2 sequences are SEHNR and FQNEAQ (reference sequence). The CDR3 region is CASSSLGGVTEAFF. CDR3 nucleotide sequence: TGTGCCAGCAGCTCGTTAGGGGGCGTCACTGAAGCTTTCTTT.

J is TRBJ1-2 and V is TRBV5-6; 10 nucleotides line up with TRBD1. The length of the CDR3 is 16 residues. The V gene's germline CDR1 is SGHDT and CDR2 YYEEEE. Losses at the gene ends were 4 bases for V and 12 bases for J; bases not matched to a gene: 18. CDR3: CASSHIQGQGSMDDTF. The CDR3 nucleotides read TGTGCCAGCAGCCATATTCAGGGACAGGGGTCGATGGACGACACCTTC.

This clone was seen only once. The chain links TRBV7-2 to TRBJ2-7, with TRBD2 identical over 8 bases. This CDR3 has 15 amino acids. CDR1 and CDR2 from the germline V gene are SGHTA and FQGNSA. V lost 5 bases and J lost 5; bases outside the gene matches: 11. This CDR3 reads CASSRRAGVGNEQYF. The CDR3 DNA follows: TGTGCCAGCAGCCGACGAGCGGGGGTGGGTAACGAGCAGTACTTC. The variable domain in full, with the rest retrieved from reference TRBV7-2 and TRBJ2-7, is GAGVSQSPSNKVTEKGKDVELRCDPISGHTALYWYRQSLGQGLEFLIYFQGNSAPDKSGLPSDRFSAERTGGSVSTLTIQRTQQEDSAVYLCASSRRAGVGNEQYFGPGTRLTVT.

The rearrangement links TRBV28 to TRBJ2-1; 11 nucleotides align to TRBD1. CDR3 size: 19 residues. Per the germline V gene, CDR1 is MDHEN and CDR2 is SYDVKM. Germline trimming cut 1 base from V and 15 bases from J; bases unmatched to any gene: 23. As DNA, the CDR3 is TGTGCCAGCAGTTTATCAGCCGGGACAGGGGGTATTTTCCCGCGGGGAAGGTTCTTC. Its translation is CASSLSAGTGGIFPRGRFF.

The chain uses TRBV10-2 and TRBJ1-4; 7 bases are shared with TRBD1. V gave up 7 bases and J gave up 1 base; unmatched junction bases: 12. Germline values: CDR1 WSHSY, CDR2 SAAADI. The CDR3 sequence is 17 residues long. The CDR3: CASTRAGTDLTNEKLFF. In DNA form, the CDR3 reads TGCGCCAGCACCCGGGCCGGGACAGATTTAACTAATGAAAAACTGTTTTTT.

This sequence joins TRBV5-6 and TRBJ2-7; 7 nucleotides line up with TRBD2. The CDR3 consists of 14 residues. Per the germline V gene, CDR1 is SGHDT and CDR2 is YYEEEE. J lost 2 bases, V lost 3 bases, and 5 bases had no gene match. CDR3 loop: CASSSGGSTYEQYF. The CDR3 coding sequence is TGTGCCAGCAGCTCAGGCGGGAGTACCTACGAGCAGTACTTC.

The CDR3 region has the DNA TGTGCCAGCAGCTTAGAACCCGGGAAGGATGAGCAGTTCTTC. Encoded protein: CASSLEPGKDEQFF. The V gene is TRBV7-7, the J gene TRBJ2-1; possible D gene TRBD2, 5 bases. Trimming left V 1 base short and J 8 bases short, with 12 bases between. The CDR3 sequence is 14 residues long. Germline CDR1 and CDR2: SSHAT and FNYEAQ (reference sequence).

The genes are TRBV5-6 and TRBJ2-7, with 7 bases matching TRBD1. J gave up 6 bases and V 4 bases, and 7 bases lay outside the gene matches. The CDR3 contains 13 residues. CDR1 and CDR2 (germline): SGHDT, YYEEEE. The CDR3 DNA sequence: TGTGCCAGCAGCCGACGGGACAGCCGCGAGCAGTACTTC. This gives the protein CASSRRDSREQYF.

This chain connects TRBV4-3 to TRBJ2-5; 10 bases align to TRBD1. Unmatched junction bases numbered 5, after V lost 5 bases and J lost 5 bases. Germline lookup yields CDR1 LGHNA and CDR2 YSLEER. CDR3 size: 14 residues. The CDR3 sequence: CASSFRDRGETQYF. The CDR3 nucleotides read TGCGCCAGCAGCTTCCGGGACAGGGGTGAGACCCAGTACTTC.

This chain links TRBV7-6 with TRBJ2-7, with D unclear. The CDR3 sequence is 14 residues long. The V gene's germline CDR1 is SGHVS and CDR2 FNYEAQ. V lost 1 base and J lost 4, with 11 bases in between. CDR3 DNA sequence: TGTGCCAGCAGCTTAGAACCGAACGGGTACGAGCAGTACTTC. It codes for CASSLEPNGYEQYF.

This chain connects TRBV7-2 to TRBJ2-2; a weak D match, TRBD1 (8 bases). V was trimmed by 5 bases and J by 3 bases, leaving 10 bases between them. CDR3 length: 14 amino acids. Germline assignment: CDR1 SGHTA and CDR2 FQGNSA. The CDR3 loop is CASSTGGDTGELFF. CDR3 DNA: TGTGCCAGCAGCACAGGGGGGGACACCGGGGAGCTGTTTTTT.

This clone has only one observation. The chain couples TRBV28 to TRBJ1-2, with TRBD1 matching over 10 bases. The CDR3 is made up of 15 amino acids. The V gene's germline CDR1 is MDHEN and CDR2 SYDVKM. Trimming took 5 bases from V and 5 from J; bases not matched to a gene: 8. CDR3 sequence (DNA): TGTGCCAGCAGTCCGGCCGGGACAGGGGTTTATGGCTACACCTTC. Translating gives CASSPAGTGVYGYTF.